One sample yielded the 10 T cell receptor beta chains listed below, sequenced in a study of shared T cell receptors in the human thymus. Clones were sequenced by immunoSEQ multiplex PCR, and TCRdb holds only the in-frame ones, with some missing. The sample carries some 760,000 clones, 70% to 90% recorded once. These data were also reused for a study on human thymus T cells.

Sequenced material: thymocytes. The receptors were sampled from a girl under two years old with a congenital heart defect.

In DNA, the CDR3 is TGTGCCAGCAGCTGCGGGAGTGTAGGGTATGGCTACACCTTC. Encoded protein: CASSCGSVGYGYTF. V usage is TRBV9 and J usage is TRBJ1-2, with D hard to call. The germline V gene has CDR1 SGDLS and CDR2 YYNGEE. Trimming pared 4 bases from V and 5 bases from J, leaving 15 bases between. CDR3 length equals 14 residues.

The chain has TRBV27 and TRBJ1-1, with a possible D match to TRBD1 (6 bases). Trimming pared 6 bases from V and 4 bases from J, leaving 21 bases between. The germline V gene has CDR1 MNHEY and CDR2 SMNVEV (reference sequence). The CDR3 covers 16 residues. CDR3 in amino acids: CASSPRGGNLGTEAFF. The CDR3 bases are TGTGCCAGCAGCCCGAGGGGGGGGAATTTAGGCACTGAAGCTTTCTTT.

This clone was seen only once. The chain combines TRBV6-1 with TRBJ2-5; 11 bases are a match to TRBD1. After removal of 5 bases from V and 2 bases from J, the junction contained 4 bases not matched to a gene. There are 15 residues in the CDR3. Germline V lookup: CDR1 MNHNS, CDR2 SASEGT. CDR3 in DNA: TGTGCCAGCAGTAACCGGGACAGGGGGCAAGAGACCCAGTACTTC. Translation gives CASSNRDRGQETQYF.

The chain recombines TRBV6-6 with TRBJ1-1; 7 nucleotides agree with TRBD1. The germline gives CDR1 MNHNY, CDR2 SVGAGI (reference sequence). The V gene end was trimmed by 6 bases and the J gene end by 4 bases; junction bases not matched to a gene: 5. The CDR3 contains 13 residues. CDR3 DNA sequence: TGTGCCAGCAGGGGAGACAGGGCCACTGAAGCTTTCTTT. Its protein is CASRGDRATEAFF.

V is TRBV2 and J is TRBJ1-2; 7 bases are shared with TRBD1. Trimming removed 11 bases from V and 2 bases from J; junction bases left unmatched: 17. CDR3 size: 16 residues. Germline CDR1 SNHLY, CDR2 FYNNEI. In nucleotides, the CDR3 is TGTGCCTTGAAACCGTTCGGGACAGAAGGGAACTATGGCTACACCTTC. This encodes CALKPFGTEGNYGYTF.

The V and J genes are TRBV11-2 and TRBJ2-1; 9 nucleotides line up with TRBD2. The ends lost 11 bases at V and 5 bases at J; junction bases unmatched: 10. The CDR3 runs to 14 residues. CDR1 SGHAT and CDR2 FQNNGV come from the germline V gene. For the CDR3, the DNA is TGTGCCGGGGGAAGACTAGCGGAGGACAATGAGCAGTTCTTC. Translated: CAGGRLAEDNEQFF.

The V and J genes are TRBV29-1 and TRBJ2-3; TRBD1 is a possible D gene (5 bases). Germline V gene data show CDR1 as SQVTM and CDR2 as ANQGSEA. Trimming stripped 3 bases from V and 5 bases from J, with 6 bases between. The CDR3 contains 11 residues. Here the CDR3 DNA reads TGCAGCGTTGAGGGGCGAGATACGCAGTATTTT. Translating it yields CSVEGRDTQYF.

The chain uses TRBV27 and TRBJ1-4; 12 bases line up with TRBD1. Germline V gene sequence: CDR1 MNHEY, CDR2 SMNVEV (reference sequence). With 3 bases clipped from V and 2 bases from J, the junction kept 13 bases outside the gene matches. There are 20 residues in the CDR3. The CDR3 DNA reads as TGTGCCAGCAGTTTGAGCCCAGGGACAGGGGGCTTGTGGACTAATGAAAAACTGTTTTTT. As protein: CASSLSPGTGGLWTNEKLFF.

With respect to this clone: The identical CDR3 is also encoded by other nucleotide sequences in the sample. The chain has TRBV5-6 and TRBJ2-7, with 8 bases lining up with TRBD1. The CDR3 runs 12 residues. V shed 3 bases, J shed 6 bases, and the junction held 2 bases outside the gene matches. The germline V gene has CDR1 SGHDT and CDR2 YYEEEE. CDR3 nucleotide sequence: TGTGCCAGCAGCTACAGGGGGGCCGAGCAGTACTTC. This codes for CASSYRGAEQYF.

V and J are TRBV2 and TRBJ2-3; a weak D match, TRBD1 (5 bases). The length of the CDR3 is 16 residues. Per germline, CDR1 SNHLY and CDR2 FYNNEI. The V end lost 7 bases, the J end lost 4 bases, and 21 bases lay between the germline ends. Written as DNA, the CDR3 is TGTGCCAGCACCCAAGGGGCGATAAAGATGGCAGATACGCAGTATTTT. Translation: CASTQGAIKMADTQYF. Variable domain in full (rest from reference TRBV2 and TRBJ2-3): EPEVTQTPSHQVTQMGQEVILRCVPISNHLYFYWYRQILGQKVEFLVSFYNNEISEKSEIFDDQFSVERPDGSNFTLKIRSTKLEDSAMYFCASTQGAIKMADTQYFGPGTRLTVL.